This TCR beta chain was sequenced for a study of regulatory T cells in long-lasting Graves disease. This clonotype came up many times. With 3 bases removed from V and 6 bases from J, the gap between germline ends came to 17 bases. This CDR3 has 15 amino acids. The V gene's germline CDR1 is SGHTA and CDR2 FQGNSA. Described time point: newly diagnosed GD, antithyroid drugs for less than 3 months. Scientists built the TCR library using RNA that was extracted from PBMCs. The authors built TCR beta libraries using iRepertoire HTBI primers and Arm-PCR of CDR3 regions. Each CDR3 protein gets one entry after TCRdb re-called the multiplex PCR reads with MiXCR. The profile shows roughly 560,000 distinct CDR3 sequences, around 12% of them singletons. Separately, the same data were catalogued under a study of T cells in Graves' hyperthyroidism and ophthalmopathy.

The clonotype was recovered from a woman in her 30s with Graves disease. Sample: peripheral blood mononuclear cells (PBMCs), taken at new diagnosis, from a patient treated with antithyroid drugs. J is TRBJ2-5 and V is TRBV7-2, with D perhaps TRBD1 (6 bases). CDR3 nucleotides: TGTGCCAGCAGCTTTCAACAGGGAGTGATAAAGACCCAGTACTTC. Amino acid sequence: CASSFQQGVIKTQYF. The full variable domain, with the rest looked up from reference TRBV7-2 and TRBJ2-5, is GAGVSQSPSNKVTEKGKDVELRCDPISGHTALYWYRQSLGQGLEFLIYFQGNSAPDKSGLPSDRFSAERTGGSVSTLTIQRTQQEDSAVYLCASSFQQGVIKTQYFGPGTRLLVL.